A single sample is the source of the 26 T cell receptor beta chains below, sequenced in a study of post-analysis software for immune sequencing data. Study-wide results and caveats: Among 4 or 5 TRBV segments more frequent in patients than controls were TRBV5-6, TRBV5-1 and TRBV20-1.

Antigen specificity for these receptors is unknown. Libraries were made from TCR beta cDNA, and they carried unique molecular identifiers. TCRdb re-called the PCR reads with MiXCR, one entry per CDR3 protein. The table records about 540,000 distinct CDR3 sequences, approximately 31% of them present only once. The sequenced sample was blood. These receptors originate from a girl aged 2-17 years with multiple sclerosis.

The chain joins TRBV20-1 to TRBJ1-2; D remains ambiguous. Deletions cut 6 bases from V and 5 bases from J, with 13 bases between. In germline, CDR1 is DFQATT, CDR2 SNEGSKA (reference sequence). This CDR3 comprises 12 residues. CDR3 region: CSAFSAGYGYTF. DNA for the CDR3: TGCAGTGCCTTTTCGGCGGGGTATGGCTACACCTTC.

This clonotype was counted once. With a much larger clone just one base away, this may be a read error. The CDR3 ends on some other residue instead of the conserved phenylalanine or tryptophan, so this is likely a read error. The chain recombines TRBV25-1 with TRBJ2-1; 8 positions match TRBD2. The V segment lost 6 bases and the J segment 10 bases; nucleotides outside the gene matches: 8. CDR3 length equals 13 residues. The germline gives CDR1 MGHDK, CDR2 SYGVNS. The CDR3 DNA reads TGTGCCAGCAGATTACTAGCGGAAGCAGAGCAGTTCGTC. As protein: CASRLLAEAEQFV.

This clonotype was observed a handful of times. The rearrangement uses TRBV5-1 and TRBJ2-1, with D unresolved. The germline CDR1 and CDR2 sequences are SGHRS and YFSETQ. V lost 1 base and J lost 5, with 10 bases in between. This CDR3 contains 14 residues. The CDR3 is CASSLRLTDNEQFF. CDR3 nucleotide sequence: TGCGCCAGCAGCTTGCGTCTAACTGACAATGAGCAGTTCTTC. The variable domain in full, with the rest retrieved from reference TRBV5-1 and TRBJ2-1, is KAGVTQTPRYLIKTRGQQVTLSCSPISGHRSVSWYQQTPGQGLQFLFEYFSETQRNKGNFPGRFSGRQFSNSRSEMNVSTLELGDSALYLCASSLRLTDNEQFFGPGTRLTVL.

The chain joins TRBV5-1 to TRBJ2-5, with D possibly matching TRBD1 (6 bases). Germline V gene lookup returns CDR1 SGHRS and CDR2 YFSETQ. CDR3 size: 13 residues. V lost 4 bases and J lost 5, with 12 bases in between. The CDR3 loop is CASSRVRGETQYF. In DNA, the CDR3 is TGCGCCAGCAGCAGGGTCAGGGGTGAGACCCAGTACTTC.

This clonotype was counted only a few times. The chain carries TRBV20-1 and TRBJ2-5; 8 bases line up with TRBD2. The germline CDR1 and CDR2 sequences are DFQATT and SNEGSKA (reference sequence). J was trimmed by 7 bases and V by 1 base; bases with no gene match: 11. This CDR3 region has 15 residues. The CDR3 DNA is TGCAGTGCTAGAGCGGTTAGCGGGGCCGCGGGGACCCAGTACTTC. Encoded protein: CSARAVSGAAGTQYF.

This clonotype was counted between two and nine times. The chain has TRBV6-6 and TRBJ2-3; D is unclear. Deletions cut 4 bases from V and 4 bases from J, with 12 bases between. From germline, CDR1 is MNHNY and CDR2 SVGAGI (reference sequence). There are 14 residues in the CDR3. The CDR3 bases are TGTGCCAGCAGTTTTGGACGAGGTTCAGATACGCAGTATTTT. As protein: CASSFGRGSDTQYF.

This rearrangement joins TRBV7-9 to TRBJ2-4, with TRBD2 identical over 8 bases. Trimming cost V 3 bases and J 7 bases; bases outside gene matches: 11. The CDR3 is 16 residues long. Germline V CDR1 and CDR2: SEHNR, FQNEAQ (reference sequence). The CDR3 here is CASSLGVAGLGNIQYF. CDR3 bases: TGTGCCAGCAGCTTGGGAGTAGCGGGGCTCGGGAACATTCAGTACTTC.

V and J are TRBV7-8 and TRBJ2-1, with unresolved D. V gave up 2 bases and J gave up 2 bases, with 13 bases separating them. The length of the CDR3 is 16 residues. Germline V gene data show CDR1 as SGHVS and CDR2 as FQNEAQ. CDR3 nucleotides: TGTGCCAGCAGCTTAACGGCTACCTTAACCTACAATGAGCAGTTCTTC. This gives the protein CASSLTATLTYNEQFF.

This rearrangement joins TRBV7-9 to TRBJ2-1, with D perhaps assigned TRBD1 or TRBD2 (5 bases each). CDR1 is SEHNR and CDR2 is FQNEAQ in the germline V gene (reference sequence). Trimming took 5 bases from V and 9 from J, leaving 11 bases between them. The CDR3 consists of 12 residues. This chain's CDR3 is CASSRGVGEQFF. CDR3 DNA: TGTGCCAGCAGCCGAGGGGTGGGTGAGCAGTTCTTC.

For the CDR3, the DNA is TGTGCCATCAGTGAGGGGGGGAACACCGGGGAGCTGTTTTTT. This codes for CAISEGGNTGELFF. V usage is TRBV10-3 and J usage is TRBJ2-2; D may match TRBD1 or TRBD2 (5 bases each). The CDR3 runs 14 residues. The V gene's germline CDR1 is ENHRY and CDR2 SYGVKD. V lost 2 bases, J lost 1 base, and 5 bases lay in between.

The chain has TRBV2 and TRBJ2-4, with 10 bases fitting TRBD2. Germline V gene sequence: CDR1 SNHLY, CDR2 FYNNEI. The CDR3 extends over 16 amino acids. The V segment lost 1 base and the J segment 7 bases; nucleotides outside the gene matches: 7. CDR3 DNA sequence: TGTGCCAGCAGTGAAGTGGCTAGCGGGGGTCGGAACATTCAGTACTTC. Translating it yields CASSEVASGGRNIQYF.

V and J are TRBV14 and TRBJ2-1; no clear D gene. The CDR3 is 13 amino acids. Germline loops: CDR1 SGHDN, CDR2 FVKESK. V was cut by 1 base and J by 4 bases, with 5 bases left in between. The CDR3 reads CASSQAQYNEQFF. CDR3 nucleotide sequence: TGTGCCAGCAGCCAAGCGCAGTACAATGAGCAGTTCTTC.

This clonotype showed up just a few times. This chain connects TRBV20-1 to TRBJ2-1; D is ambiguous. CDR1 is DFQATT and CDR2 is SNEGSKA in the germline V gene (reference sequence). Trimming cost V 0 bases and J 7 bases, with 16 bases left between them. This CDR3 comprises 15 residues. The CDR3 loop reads CSARDVAVKRNEQFF. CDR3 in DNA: TGCAGTGCTAGAGATGTGGCCGTGAAAAGGAATGAGCAGTTCTTC.

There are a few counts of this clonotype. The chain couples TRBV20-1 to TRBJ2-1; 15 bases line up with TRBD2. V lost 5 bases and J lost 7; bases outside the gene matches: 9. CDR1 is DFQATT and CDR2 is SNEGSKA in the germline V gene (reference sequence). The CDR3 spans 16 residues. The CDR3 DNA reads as TGCAGTGCTGTTAGGACTAGCGGGGGGGTATGGAATGAGCAGTTCTTC. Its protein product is CSAVRTSGGVWNEQFF.

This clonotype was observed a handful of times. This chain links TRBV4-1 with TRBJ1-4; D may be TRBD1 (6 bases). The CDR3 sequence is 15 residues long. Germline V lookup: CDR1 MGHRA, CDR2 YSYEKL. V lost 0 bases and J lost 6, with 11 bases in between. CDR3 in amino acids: CASSQDNRAHEKLFF. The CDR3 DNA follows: TGCGCCAGCAGCCAAGATAACAGGGCGCATGAAAAACTGTTTTTT.

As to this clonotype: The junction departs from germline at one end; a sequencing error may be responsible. The DNA of the CDR3 is TGTGCCAGCAGTGTGGACAGCCTCTATGGCTGCACCTTC. It encodes CASSVDSLYGCTF. The chain recombines TRBV27 with TRBJ1-2, with a weak D call TRBD1 (6 bases). The CDR3 length is 13 residues. CDR1 and CDR2 (germline): MNHEY, SMNVEV (reference sequence).

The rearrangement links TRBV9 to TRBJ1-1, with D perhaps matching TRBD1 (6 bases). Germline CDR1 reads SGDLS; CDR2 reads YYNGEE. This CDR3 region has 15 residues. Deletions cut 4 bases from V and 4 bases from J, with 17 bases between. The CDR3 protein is CASSPYKGVATEAFF. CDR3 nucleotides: TGTGCCAGCAGCCCATACAAGGGGGTGGCCACTGAAGCTTTCTTT.

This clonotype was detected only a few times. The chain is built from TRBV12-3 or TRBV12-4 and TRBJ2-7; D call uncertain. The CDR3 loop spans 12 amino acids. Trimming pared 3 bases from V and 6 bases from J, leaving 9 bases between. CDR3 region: CASSFALVEQYF. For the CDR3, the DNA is TGTGCCAGCAGTTTCGCACTCGTCGAGCAGTACTTC.

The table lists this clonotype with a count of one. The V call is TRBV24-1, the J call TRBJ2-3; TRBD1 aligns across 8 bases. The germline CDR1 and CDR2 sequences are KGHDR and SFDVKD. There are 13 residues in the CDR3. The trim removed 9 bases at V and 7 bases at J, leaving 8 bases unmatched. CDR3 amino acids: CATAQGAINTQYF. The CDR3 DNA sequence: TGTGCCACCGCCCAGGGGGCGATAAATACGCAGTATTTT.

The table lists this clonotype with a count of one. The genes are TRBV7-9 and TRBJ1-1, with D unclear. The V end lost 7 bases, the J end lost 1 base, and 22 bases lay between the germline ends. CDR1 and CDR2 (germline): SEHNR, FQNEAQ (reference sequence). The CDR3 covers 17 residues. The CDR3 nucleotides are TGTGCCAGCACCCTTTCGCGAGGTTTAAATAGGAACACTGAAGCTTTCTTT. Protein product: CASTLSRGLNRNTEAFF.

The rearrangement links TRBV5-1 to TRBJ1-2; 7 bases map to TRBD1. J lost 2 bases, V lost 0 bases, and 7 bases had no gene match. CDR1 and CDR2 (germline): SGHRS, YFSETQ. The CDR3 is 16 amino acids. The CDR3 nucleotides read TGCGCCAGCAGCTTGGAGGTTAAAGGGGGCAACTATGGCTACACCTTC. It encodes CASSLEVKGGNYGYTF. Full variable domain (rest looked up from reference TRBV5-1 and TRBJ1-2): KAGVTQTPRYLIKTRGQQVTLSCSPISGHRSVSWYQQTPGQGLQFLFEYFSETQRNKGNFPGRFSGRQFSNSRSEMNVSTLELGDSALYLCASSLEVKGGNYGYTFGSGTRLTVV.

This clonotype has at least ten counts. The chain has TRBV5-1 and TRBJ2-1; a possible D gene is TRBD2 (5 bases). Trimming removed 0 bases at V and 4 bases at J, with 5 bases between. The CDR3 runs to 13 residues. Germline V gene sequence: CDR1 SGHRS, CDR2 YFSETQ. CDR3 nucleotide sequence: TGCGCCAGCAGCTTGGGGACTTACAATGAGCAGTTCTTC. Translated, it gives CASSLGTYNEQFF.

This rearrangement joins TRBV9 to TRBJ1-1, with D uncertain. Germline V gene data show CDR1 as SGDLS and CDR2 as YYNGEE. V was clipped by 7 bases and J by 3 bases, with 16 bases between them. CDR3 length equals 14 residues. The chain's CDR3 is CASQKGAAHTEAFF. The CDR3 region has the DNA TGTGCCAGCCAGAAGGGAGCAGCTCACACTGAAGCTTTCTTT.

DNA of the CDR3: TGTGCCAGCAGCTTACGGCCCCCCGATACGCAGTATTTT. This gives the protein CASSLRPPDTQYF. The V gene is TRBV13, the J gene TRBJ2-3; D unresolved. Germline V gene sequence: CDR1 PRHDT, CDR2 FYEKMQ (reference sequence). Trimming removed 2 bases from V and 6 bases from J, with 9 bases in between. The CDR3 contains 13 residues.

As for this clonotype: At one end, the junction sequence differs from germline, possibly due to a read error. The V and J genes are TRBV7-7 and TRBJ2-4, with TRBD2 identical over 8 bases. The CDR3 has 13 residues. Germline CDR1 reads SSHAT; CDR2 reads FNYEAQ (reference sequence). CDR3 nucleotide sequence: TGTGCTAGCAGCTTAGATGCGGGGGGCATTCAGTACTTC. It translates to CASSLDAGGIQYF.

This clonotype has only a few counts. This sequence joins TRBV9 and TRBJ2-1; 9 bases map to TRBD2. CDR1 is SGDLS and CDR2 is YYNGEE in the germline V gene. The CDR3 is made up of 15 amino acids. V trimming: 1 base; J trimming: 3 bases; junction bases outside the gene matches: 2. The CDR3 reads CASSVQAGGYNEQFF. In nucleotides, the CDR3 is TGTGCCAGCAGCGTACAAGCGGGGGGCTACAATGAGCAGTTCTTC.